Listed below are T cell receptor beta chains from one sample, sequenced in a study of PD-L1 blockade in urothelial cancer. TCRdb's table, derived via immunoSEQ multiplex PCR, lists solely in-frame clones and lacks some. Of approximately 19,000 clones listed, about 89% are singletons. The material sequenced was PBMCs, taken around atezolizumab (anti-PD-L1) treatment. The receptors here all came from a man between 65 and 85 years old with urothelial cancer. Each CDR3 is given with its conserved first and last residue. A D gene is named only where the DNA matches it firmly. Some rows mark clone size as missing; the rest say once, few, many or name a class of expanded clone.

J gene	D gene	clone size	CDR3 length	V gene	CDR3 protein	CDR3 DNA
TRBJ2-1	TRBD2	-	19	TRBV7-6	CASSMGLAGGRSSYNEQFF	TGTGCCAGCAGCATGGGACTAGCGGGGGGCCGTAGCTCCTACAATGAGCAGTTCTTC
TRBJ2-1	TRBD1	-	16	TRBV4-1	CASSLVDRPVHNEQFF	TGCGCCAGCAGCCTAGTGGACAGGCCGGTCCACAATGAGCAGTTCTTC
TRBJ1-6	TRBD1	-	15	TRBV2	CASSVGQGRTLTLHF	TGTGCCAGCAGTGTGGGACAGGGGAGGACCCTCACCCTCCACTTT
TRBJ1-4	TRBD1	few	13	TRBV15	CATRQGASEKLFF	TGTGCCACCAGACAGGGGGCGTCTGAAAAACTGTTTTTT
TRBJ2-5	TRBD2	-	14	TRBV28	CASKTGTSRETQYF	TGTGCCAGCAAAACTGGGACTAGCAGAGAGACCCAGTACTTC
TRBJ1-6	-	-	11	TRBV20-1	CSARDSVVLHF	TGCAGTGCTAGAGATTCAGTGGTCCTCCACTTT
TRBJ1-2	-	-	16	TRBV29-1	CSVEPTGQYPKGGYTF	TGCAGCGTTGAACCCACTGGACAGTACCCTAAGGGTGGCTACACCTTC
TRBJ1-6	TRBD1	-	16	TRBV13	CASSKQGSSYNSPLHF	TGTGCCAGCAGCAAACAGGGGAGCTCCTATAATTCACCCCTCCACTTT
TRBJ2-1	-	-	13	TRBV5-1	CASSLGQYNEQFF	TGCGCCAGCAGCTTGGGGCAGTACAATGAGCAGTTCTTC
TRBJ1-5	TRBD1	-	13	TRBV5-1	CASSTGQGQPQHF	TGCGCCAGCAGCACGGGACAGGGACAGCCCCAGCATTTT
TRBJ1-1	-	few	13	TRBV5-1	CASSLVAGFRAFF	TGCGCCAGCAGCTTGGTAGCGGGGTTTCGGGCTTTCTTT
TRBJ2-1	TRBD1	-	17	TRBV10-2	CASSPPGRRQGVGEQFF	TGCGCCAGCAGTCCTCCGGGGAGGAGACAGGGGGTTGGTGAGCAGTTCTTC
TRBJ1-5	-	few	17	TRBV7-9	CASSSPSGGLSNQPQHF	TGTGCCAGCAGCTCCCCAAGCGGGGGTCTCAGCAATCAGCCCCAGCATTTT
TRBJ2-1	-	-	10	TRBV30	CAWGENEQFF	TGTGCCTGGGGAGAGAATGAGCAGTTCTTC
TRBJ2-7	TRBD1	few	14	TRBV5-4	CASSPGTGDYEQYF	TGTGCCAGCAGCCCAGGGACAGGGGACTACGAGCAGTACTTC